Reported below is one TCR beta chain. Its antigen remains undetermined. No base quality information exists; no much larger clone differs at one position. Library preparation employed the immunoSEQ multiplex PCR assay. The study's processing was this. A statistical classification framework was built to diagnose cytomegalovirus status from the catalog of TCR beta chain sequences. Not all clones reach the TCRdb copy of this immuneACCESS table, which keeps in-frame sequences only. Checked studies attribute under half of the gap to unresolved V genes and leave the rest unexplained. Clone size and the V and J calls come from that table; the DNA yielded D and trimming. In this sample the table shows over 85,000 clones, less than 90% of which occur a single time. The ten largest account for about 12% of the sample. This entry belongs to a study of cytomegalovirus exposure and HLA in healthy donors (dated 2017 in TCRdb). With regard to the full study: A later analysis indicated that the roughly 130 validation repertoires were generated on the platform also employed for the roughly 730 repertoires of the first cohort. The study was designed to test whether signatures of past pathogen exposure could be identified by cataloging public T cell receptors. Along with the roughly 670-subject first cohort, a separate validation cohort of over a hundred different subjects was used. To predict cytomegalovirus infection status, the study brought together high-throughput TCR immunosequencing, statistical association of individual TCRs with disease status, and machine learning. What the study reported, not specific to this receptor: In both the original and validation cohorts, the classifier was reported to diagnose cytomegalovirus status with high specificity and sensitivity. Of the cluster scores, 94% were above 0 in a later analysis, which found that TCRs clustered in the first cohort also tended to co-occur in the 95 to 150 validation repertoires. In vitro tests confirmed that three of the cytomegalovirus-associated TCR beta chains recognize cytomegalovirus antigens. The authors suggested that the approach could potentially be generalized to other disease states and immunological phenotypes. The study gave a list of 150 to 200 TCR beta chains associated with cytomegalovirus. All 120 or so repertoires were used to score co-occurrence in the validation cohort in a later analysis, because that analysis had no HLA typing for the cohort. While some public TCRs were present in many individuals, most TCR sequences turned up only very rarely across donors.

Including the terminal cysteine and phenylalanine, the CDR3 comprises 15 residues. Just CDR3 DNA is preserved here, 45 bases in frame from base 1. Here V drops 6 bases and J drops 3 bases, and the junction holds 10 bases not matched to any gene. CDR1 and CDR2 were assigned from the germline V gene as MNHNS and SASEGT. Separate from the approximately 670-subject first cohort, the validation cohort of about 110 subjects was the group to which the donors belonged. The chain links TRBV6-1 with TRBJ2-7, with 8 bases aligning to TRBD1. This receptor was taken from a woman younger than 30 in good health and CMV-seropositive. Sequenced sample: PBMCs. The nucleotide sequence is TGTGCCAGCAGCGGCCCAGGACAGGGCCGCTACGAGCAGTACTTC. Protein translation: CASSGPGQGRYEQYF.